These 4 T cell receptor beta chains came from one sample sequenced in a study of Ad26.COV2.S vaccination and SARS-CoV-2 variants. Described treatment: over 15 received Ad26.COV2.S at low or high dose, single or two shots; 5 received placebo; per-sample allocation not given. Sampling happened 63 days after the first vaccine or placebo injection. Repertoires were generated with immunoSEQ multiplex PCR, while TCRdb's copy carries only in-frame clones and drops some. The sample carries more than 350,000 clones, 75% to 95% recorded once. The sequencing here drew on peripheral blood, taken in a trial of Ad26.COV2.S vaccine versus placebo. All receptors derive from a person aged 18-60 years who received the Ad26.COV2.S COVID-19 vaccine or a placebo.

DNA for the CDR3: TGTGCCAGCTCACCACCGTTAGCGGTCTACGAGCAGTACTTC. Translating gives CASSPPLAVYEQYF. The chain carries TRBV18 and TRBJ2-7; perhaps TRBD2 as D (6 bases). The CDR3 runs to 14 residues. Germline V lookup: CDR1 KGHSH, CDR2 LQKENI. Trimming took 0 bases from V and 3 from J, leaving 9 bases between them.

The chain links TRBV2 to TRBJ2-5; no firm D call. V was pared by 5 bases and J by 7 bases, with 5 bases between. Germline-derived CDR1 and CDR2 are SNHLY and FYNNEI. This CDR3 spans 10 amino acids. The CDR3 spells CASSRATQYF. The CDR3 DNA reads TGTGCCAGCAGTAGGGCGACCCAGTACTTC.

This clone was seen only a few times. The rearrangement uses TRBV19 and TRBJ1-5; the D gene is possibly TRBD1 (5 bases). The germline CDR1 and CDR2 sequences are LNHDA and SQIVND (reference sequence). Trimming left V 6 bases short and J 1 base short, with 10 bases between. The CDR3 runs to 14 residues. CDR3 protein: CASRQARSNQPQHF. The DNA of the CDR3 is TGTGCCAGTAGACAGGCGCGCAGCAATCAGCCCCAGCATTTT.

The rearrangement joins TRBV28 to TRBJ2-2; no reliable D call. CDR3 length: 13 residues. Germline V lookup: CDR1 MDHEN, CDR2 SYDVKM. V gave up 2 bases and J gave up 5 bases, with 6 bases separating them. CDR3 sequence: CASSLARTGELFF. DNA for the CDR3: TGTGCCAGCAGTTTAGCGAGAACCGGGGAGCTGTTTTTT.